This T cell receptor beta chain was recovered during a study of T cell clonality in common variable immunodeficiency. Control and CVID samples contributed equal amounts of genomic DNA. TCRdb's table, derived via immunoSEQ multiplex PCR, lists solely in-frame clones and lacks some. The sample presents approximately 42,000 clones, none singletons. This clone was observed many times. Its antigen remains unknown. The read is 3 residues too short to cover the CDR3 end, so that end is filled in from the germline J gene. The CDR3 totals 13 residues. Looked up from germline, CDR1 is DFQATT and CDR2 is SNEGSKA (reference sequence). Points from the study as a whole: Fewer TCRbeta clones were shared among CVID subjects than controls. Common variable immunodeficiency TCR beta sequences reportedly had fewer deletions and N-nucleotide insertions. CVID subjects showed higher TCRbeta clonality than healthy controls.

V gene TRBV20-1 combines with J gene TRBJ2-2; 9 nucleotides agree with TRBD1. This sequence was found in a person between 18 and 75 years old in good health. The sample consisted of peripheral blood mononuclear cells. The chain's CDR3 is CSVGTGPNEKLFF. CDR3 bases read: TGCAGTGTAGGGACAGGGCCGAATGAAAAG.